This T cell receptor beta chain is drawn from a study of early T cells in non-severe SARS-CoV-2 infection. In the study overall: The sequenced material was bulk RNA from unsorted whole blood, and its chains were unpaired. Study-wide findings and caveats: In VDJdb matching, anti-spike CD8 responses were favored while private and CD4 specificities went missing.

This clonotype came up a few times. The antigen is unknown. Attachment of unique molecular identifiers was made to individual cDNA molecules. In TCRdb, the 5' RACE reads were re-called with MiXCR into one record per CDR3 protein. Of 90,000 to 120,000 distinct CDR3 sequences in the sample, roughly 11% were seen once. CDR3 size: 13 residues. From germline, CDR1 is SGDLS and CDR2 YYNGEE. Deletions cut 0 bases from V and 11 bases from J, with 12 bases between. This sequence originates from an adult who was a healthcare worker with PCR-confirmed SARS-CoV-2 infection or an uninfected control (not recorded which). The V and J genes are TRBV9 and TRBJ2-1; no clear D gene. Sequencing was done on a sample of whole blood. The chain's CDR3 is CASSVVPGFQQFF. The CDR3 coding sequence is TGTGCCAGCAGCGTAGTTCCCGGCTTTCAGCAGTTCTTC. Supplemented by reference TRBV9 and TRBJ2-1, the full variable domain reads DSGVTQTPKHLITATGQRVTLRCSPRSGDLSVYWYQQSLDQGLQFLIQYYNGEERAKGNILERFSAQQFPDLHSELNLSSLELGDSALYFCASSVVPGFQQFFGPGTRLTVL.